The 19 T cell receptor beta chains below all came from one sample that was sequenced in a study of blood T cell repertoires in COVID-19. Some clones are missing from TCRdb's copy, which holds only in-frame ones; the method was immunoSEQ multiplex PCR. The sample has about 260,000 clones, about 80% seen once. Sequences were obtained from peripheral blood. These receptor sequences come from a woman between 50 and 59 years old who had recovered from COVID-19.

This chain joins TRBV6-2 or TRBV6-3 and TRBJ1-5; D not certain. V lost 1 base and J lost 5, with 12 bases in between. Germline V CDR1 and CDR2: MNHEY, SVGEGT. The CDR3 consists of 15 residues. CDR3 in DNA: TGTGCCAGCAGTTACTTGGCCGCGACTGATCAGCCCCAGCATTTT. Residues: CASSYLAATDQPQHF.

The V gene is TRBV12-3 or TRBV12-4, the J gene TRBJ1-1; the D is unclear. There are 12 residues in the CDR3. V lost 3 bases and J 5 bases, leaving 7 bases between the germline ends. The CDR3 here is CASSFAQTEAFF. CDR3 in DNA: TGTGCCAGCAGTTTTGCTCAGACTGAAGCTTTCTTT.

This clone was recorded once. The chain employs TRBV23-1 and TRBJ1-4, with no clear D. TRBV23-1 is identified as an open reading frame with a role that is uncertain. The CDR3 consists of 16 residues. The V and J ends lost 4 bases and 5 bases respectively, with 17 bases between them. The CDR3 DNA is TGCGCCAGCAGTCCCTACTACCCCGCCAGCAATGAAAAACTGTTTTTT. Protein sequence: CASSPYYPASNEKLFF.

The table lists this clone with a few counts. The V call is TRBV28, the J call TRBJ1-2, with unresolved D. V dropped 2 bases and J dropped 8 bases, with 9 bases sitting between them. CDR3 length equals 12 residues. Germline CDR1 and CDR2: MDHEN and SYDVKM. Here the CDR3 reads CASSLLSLGYTF. The CDR3 DNA sequence: TGTGCCAGCAGTTTACTATCGCTCGGCTACACCTTC.

The V gene is TRBV6-5, the J gene TRBJ2-6; D unclear. The CDR3 runs to 14 residues. V lost 6 bases and J lost 0, with 6 bases in between. From germline, CDR1 is MNHEY and CDR2 SVGAGI. The CDR3 reads CASSFFSGANVLTF. Written as DNA, the CDR3 is TGTGCCAGCAGCTTTTTCTCTGGGGCCAACGTCCTGACTTTC.

The V gene is TRBV19, the J gene TRBJ2-3; 9 bases are shared with TRBD1. Germline lookup yields CDR1 LNHDA and CDR2 SQIVND (reference sequence). The CDR3 length is 16 residues. With 7 bases clipped from V and 0 bases from J, the junction kept 8 bases outside the gene matches. The CDR3 nucleotides read TGTGCCAGTACCCGCGGACAGGGGATAAGCACAGATACGCAGTATTTT. The encoded protein is CASTRGQGISTDTQYF.

V and J are TRBV5-5 and TRBJ1-5; TRBD1 agrees at 9 bases. From germline, CDR1 is SGHKS and CDR2 YYEKEE (reference sequence). This CDR3 is 16 amino acids long. With V trimmed by 4 bases and J by 6 bases, 11 bases remained unmatched. DNA of the CDR3: TGTGCCAGCAGCCGATCCGGGACAGGGACAGGTCAGCCCCAGCATTTT. Translated: CASSRSGTGTGQPQHF.

The chain uses TRBV6-2 or TRBV6-3 and TRBJ1-5; the match to TRBD1 covers 9 bases. Germline V gives CDR1 MNHEY, CDR2 SVGEGT. V was pared by 6 bases and J by 7 bases, with 16 bases of the junction left unmatched. CDR3 size: 17 residues. Here the CDR3 DNA reads TGTGCCAGCAGCACTTCCCTCCAACGGACAGGGGCCCAGCCCCAGCATTTT. Protein sequence: CASSTSLQRTGAQPQHF.

The rearrangement uses TRBV5-1 and TRBJ2-4; 14 bases fit TRBD2. The CDR3 has 20 residues. Germline V CDR1 and CDR2: SGHRS, YFSETQ. Unmatched junction bases numbered 13, after V lost 4 bases and J lost 1 base. The CDR3 DNA reads TGCGCCAGCAGCAAGGGGACTAGCGGGGGTTCTCGCCTGGCCAAAAACATTCAGTACTTC. Its translation: CASSKGTSGGSRLAKNIQYF.

This clone was seen ten or more times. The V and J genes are TRBV28 and TRBJ1-2; D remains unclear. Trimming cost V 6 bases and J 2 bases, with 7 bases left between them. Germline V lookup: CDR1 MDHEN, CDR2 SYDVKM. The CDR3 contains 12 residues. The CDR3 here is CASSIQNYGYTF. CDR3 DNA: TGTGCCAGCAGCATACAGAACTATGGCTACACCTTC.

This chain links TRBV19 with TRBJ2-1; 7 bases agree with TRBD1. This CDR3 is built from 15 residues. The germline V gene has CDR1 LNHDA and CDR2 SQIVND (reference sequence). Germline trimming cut 1 base from V and 6 bases from J; bases unmatched to any gene: 6. The CDR3 nucleotides are TGTGCCAGTAGTATAGCCGGGACAGACCTCAATGAGCAGTTCTTC. Its translation: CASSIAGTDLNEQFF.

The chain recombines TRBV6-8 with TRBJ1-1; a weak D match, TRBD1 (5 bases). This CDR3 is 11 amino acids long. CDR1 and CDR2 from the germline V gene are MNHGY and SAAAGT. V shed 9 bases and J shed 5 bases, with 10 bases lying between them. CDR3 region: CARNGGTEAFF. The CDR3 DNA reads as TGTGCCAGAAACGGGGGGACTGAAGCTTTCTTT.

The genes are TRBV9 and TRBJ1-5; TRBD1 aligns across 7 bases. The junction had 7 bases not matched to a gene; V was cut back by 3 bases and J by 7 bases. Looked up from germline, CDR1 is SGDLS and CDR2 is YYNGEE. CDR3 length equals 14 residues. The CDR3 loop reads CASSEGPGGQPQHF. CDR3 nucleotides: TGTGCCAGCAGCGAGGGGCCAGGGGGGCAGCCCCAGCATTTT.

The chain is built from TRBV3-1 (or the pseudogene TRBV3-2) and TRBJ2-5; TRBD1 agrees at 10 bases. The CDR3 is made up of 14 amino acids. V was clipped by 5 bases and J by 3 bases; unmatched bases: 3. The germline CDR1 and CDR2 sequences are LGHDT and YNNKEL (reference sequence). CDR3 residues: CASSSGTGEETQYF. In nucleotides, the CDR3 is TGTGCCAGCAGCTCCGGGACAGGGGAAGAGACCCAGTACTTC.

The chain links TRBV6-5 to TRBJ1-4; D unclear. V was pared by 7 bases and J by 10 bases, with 19 bases between. The CDR3 spans 14 residues. Germline V gene sequence: CDR1 MNHEY, CDR2 SVGAGI. CDR3 nucleotide sequence: TGTGCCAGCACCCGGAGCGGCTACCGGGGAAAACTGTTTTTT. This gives the protein CASTRSGYRGKLFF.

For this clone: A read error may be the cause here, since a much bigger clone is one base away. This chain joins TRBV6-2 or TRBV6-3 and TRBJ2-2; 10 bases map to TRBD2. The junction had 1 base not matched to a gene; V was cut back by 5 bases and J by 4 bases. There are 14 residues in the CDR3. Germline V CDR1 and CDR2: MNHEY, SVGEGT. In nucleotides, the CDR3 is TGTGCCAGCAGTAGCGGGAGGGCCACCGGGGAGCTGTTTTTT. The encoded protein is CASSSGRATGELFF.

This chain links TRBV5-8 with TRBJ2-4; a weak D match, TRBD2 (6 bases). The CDR3 has 15 residues. Trimming took 1 base from V and 6 from J, leaving 14 bases between them. Germline assignment: CDR1 SGHTS and CDR2 YDEGEE. The CDR3: CASSLWGVEGNIQYF. CDR3 sequence (DNA): TGTGCCAGCAGCTTGTGGGGTGTGGAGGGAAACATTCAGTACTTC.

The chain has TRBV7-8 and TRBJ1-2; TRBD1 might be the D (5 bases). V was clipped by 1 base and J by 4 bases, with 19 bases between them. Per germline, CDR1 SGHVS and CDR2 FQNEAQ. CDR3 length: 17 residues. CDR3 amino acids: CASSLEGKSTLFYGYTF. CDR3 DNA: TGTGCCAGCAGCTTAGAGGGGAAGTCGACTCTCTTCTATGGCTACACCTTC.

The rearrangement joins TRBV5-1 to TRBJ2-7, with TRBD1 identical over 8 bases. CDR1 and CDR2 from the germline V gene are SGHRS and YFSETQ. This CDR3 is built from 16 residues. The J segment lost 3 bases and the V segment lost 4 bases, leaving 12 bases of the junction unmatched. The CDR3 nucleotides are TGCGCCAGCAGCCCAGGACAGGGCACAACCGACTACGAGCAGTACTTC. Translating gives CASSPGQGTTDYEQYF.